The 13 T cell receptor beta chains listed next were all sequenced from one sample in a study of neurological immune-mediated disorders. A single record per CDR3 protein comes from TCRdb applying MiXCR to the 5' RACE reads. There are tens of thousands of distinct CDR3 sequences in the sample; 2.5% to 3% occur only once, and roughly 1.1% lies in the top ten. The material sequenced was PBMCs. These receptor sequences come from a woman aged 25 to 45 with multiple sclerosis.

Many counts were recorded for this clonotype. The J gene is TRBJ2-1, the V gene TRBV5-1; TRBD2 aligns across 12 bases. CDR1 is SGHRS and CDR2 is YFSETQ in the germline V gene. V trimming: 5 bases; J trimming: 7 bases; junction bases outside the gene matches: 4. The CDR3 is 14 residues long. The CDR3 nucleotides are TGCGCCAGCAGTCCTAGCGGGAGGGGGAATGAGCAGTTCTTC. This encodes CASSPSGRGNEQFF.

This clonotype was seen repeatedly, ten times or more. The CDR3 spells CASSPHRDQPQHF. CDR3 DNA sequence: TGTGCCAGCTCACCACATCGGGATCAGCCCCAGCATTTT. The chain is built from TRBV18 and TRBJ1-5; D gene unclear. Germline loops: CDR1 KGHSH, CDR2 LQKENI. Trimming left V 1 base short and J 5 bases short, with 6 bases between. CDR3 length: 13 amino acids. Together with reference TRBV18 and TRBJ1-5, the CDR3 gives the full variable domain: NAGVMQNPRHLVRRRGQEARLRCSPMKGHSHVYWYRQLPEEGLKFMVYLQKENIIDESGMPKERFSAEFPKEGPSILRIQQVVRGDSAAYFCASSPHRDQPQHFGDGTRLSIL.

This clonotype was seen repeatedly, ten times or more. The rearrangement links TRBV29-1 to TRBJ2-3, with TRBD1 identical over 7 bases. With V trimmed by 3 bases and J by 4 bases, 4 bases remained unmatched. Germline V lookup: CDR1 SQVTM, CDR2 ANQGSEA. The CDR3 covers 13 residues. The CDR3 here is CSVEKQGADTQYF. DNA for the CDR3: TGCAGCGTTGAGAAGCAGGGGGCAGATACGCAGTATTTT.

This clonotype appeared many times. The genes are TRBV20-1 and TRBJ1-6, with D unclear. This CDR3 is 13 amino acids long. V was clipped by 4 bases and J by 2 bases, with 6 bases between them. Germline lookup yields CDR1 DFQATT and CDR2 SNEGSKA (reference sequence). The CDR3 DNA is TGCAGTGCTAAAGACACCTATAATTCACCCCTCCACTTT. Translation gives CSAKDTYNSPLHF.

This clonotype was counted at least ten times. V is TRBV10-3 and J is TRBJ2-7, with D perhaps TRBD1 (5 bases). Germline CDR1 reads ENHRY; CDR2 reads SYGVKD. The V and J ends lost 8 bases and 5 bases respectively, with 13 bases between them. This CDR3 contains 12 residues. Written as DNA, the CDR3 is TGTGCCATCTCCGACAGTACCCACGAGCAGTACTTC. Its translation: CAISDSTHEQYF.

Comments on this clonotype: A much larger clonotype is one base distant, so this may be a read error. The gene calls are TRBV7-9 and TRBJ1-1; D is ambiguous. CDR1 is SEHNR and CDR2 is FQNEAQ in the germline V gene (reference sequence). CDR3 length: 11 residues. CDR3 loop: CDSGYSSSAFF. For the CDR3, the DNA is TGTGACAGCGGTTACAGTTCCTCGGCTTTCTTT.

This clonotype was found many times. V gene TRBV6-5 combines with J gene TRBJ1-1; possibly TRBD1 for D (5 bases). Trimming took 2 bases from V and 2 from J, leaving 15 bases between them. The germline V gene encodes CDR1 MNHEY and CDR2 SVGAGI. This CDR3 has 16 amino acids. CDR3 nucleotides: TGTGCCAGCAGTTACGGGACCCCCATCCCCAACACTGAAGCTTTCTTT. Protein sequence: CASSYGTPIPNTEAFF.

This clonotype was recorded many times. The CDR3 DNA follows: TGTGCCAGCAGCCCGATTGCATGGCAGCCCCAGCATTTT. This sequence encodes CASSPIAWQPQHF. The V gene is TRBV5-5, the J gene TRBJ1-5; D is uncertain. V shed 4 bases and J shed 7 bases, with 12 bases lying between them. CDR3 size: 13 residues. The germline gives CDR1 SGHKS, CDR2 YYEKEE (reference sequence). Combining the CDR3 with reference TRBV5-5 and TRBJ1-5 gives the whole variable domain DAGVTQSPTHLIKTRGQQVTLRCSPISGHKSVSWYQQVLGQGPQFIFQYYEKEERGRGNFPDRFSARQFPNYSSELNVNALLLGDSALYLCASSPIAWQPQHFGDGTRLSIL.

In its sample, this clonotype was seen many times. The J gene is TRBJ2-7, the V gene TRBV29-1; TRBD1 aligns across 8 bases. This CDR3 is 12 amino acids long. The junction had 3 bases not matched to a gene; V was cut back by 6 bases and J by 2 bases. CDR1 is SQVTM, CDR2 ANQGSEA, per germline. Written as DNA, the CDR3 is TGCAGCGTAGGGGACAGGACCTACGAGCAGTACTTC. This encodes CSVGDRTYEQYF.

At least ten counts were recorded for this clonotype. The V and J genes are TRBV7-2 and TRBJ2-7, with 14 positions matching TRBD2. The CDR3 consists of 18 residues. Germline V gene lookup returns CDR1 SGHTA and CDR2 FQGNSA. V lost 5 bases to trimming and J lost 0 bases; unmatched junction nucleotides: 9. CDR3 amino acids: CASSRQGTSGRASYEQYF. The DNA for the CDR3 is TGTGCCAGCAGCCGGCAAGGGACTAGCGGGAGAGCCTCCTACGAGCAGTACTTC.

This clonotype was seen repeatedly, ten times or more. The rearrangement links TRBV7-9 to TRBJ2-7; 10 bases agree with TRBD2. The CDR3 is 14 residues long. From germline, CDR1 is SEHNR and CDR2 FQNEAQ (reference sequence). The trim removed 6 bases at V and 2 bases at J, leaving 4 bases unmatched. CDR3 nucleotides: TGTGCCAGCAGTTTAAGCGGGAGGGCCTACGAGCAGTACTTC. Its protein is CASSLSGRAYEQYF.

At least ten counts were recorded for this clonotype. The chain links TRBV15 to TRBJ2-2; tentative D call: TRBD1 (6 bases). Germline CDR1 and CDR2: LNHNV and YYDKDF (reference sequence). V shed 4 bases and J shed 6 bases, with 18 bases lying between them. CDR3 length: 16 residues. The CDR3 coding sequence is TGTGCCACCAGCACCCGGGACAAAGTTTTGGCCGGGGAGCTGTTTTTT. It yields the protein CATSTRDKVLAGELFF.

This clonotype has at least ten counts. The chain links TRBV29-1 to TRBJ2-6; no definite D call. Trimming shortened V by 3 bases and J by 0 bases, and 18 bases separated the two germline ends. CDR1 is SQVTM and CDR2 is ANQGSEA in the germline V gene. The CDR3 is made up of 18 amino acids. CDR3 in DNA: TGCAGCGTTGATTCGTCCGACACGGCCAACTCTGGGGCCAACGTCCTGACTTTC. Translated, it gives CSVDSSDTANSGANVLTF. The full variable domain, in which reference TRBV29-1 and TRBJ2-6 provide the parts outside the CDR3, is SAVISQKPSRDICQRGTSLTIQCQVDSQVTMMFWYRQQPGQSLTLIATANQGSEATYESGFVIDKFPISRPNLTFSTLTVSNMSPEDSSIYLCSVDSSDTANSGANVLTFGAGSRLTVL.